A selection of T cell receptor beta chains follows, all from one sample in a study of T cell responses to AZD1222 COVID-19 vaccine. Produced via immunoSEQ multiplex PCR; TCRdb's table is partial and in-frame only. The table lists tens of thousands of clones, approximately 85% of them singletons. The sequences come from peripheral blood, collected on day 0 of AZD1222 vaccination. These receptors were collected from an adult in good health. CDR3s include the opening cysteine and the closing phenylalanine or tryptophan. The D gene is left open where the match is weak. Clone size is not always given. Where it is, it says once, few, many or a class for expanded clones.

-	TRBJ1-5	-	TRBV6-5	TGTGCCAGCAGCCCCCGTAGCAATCAGCCCCAGCATTTT	CASSPRSNQPQHF
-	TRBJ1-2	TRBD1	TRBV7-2	TGTGCCAGCAGCCGGCCGGACAGGACGGGCGATGGCTACACCTTC	CASSRPDRTGDGYTF
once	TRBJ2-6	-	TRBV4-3	TGCGCCAGCAGCCCCGCTGGGGCCAACGTCCTGACTTTC	CASSPAGANVLTF
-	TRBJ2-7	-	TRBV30	TGTGCCTGGAGAGGGGGGCCTGCCGAGCAGTACTTC	CAWRGGPAEQYF
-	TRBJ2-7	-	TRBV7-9	TGTGCCAGCAGCTTAAAACAGGGATACGAGCAGTACTTC	CASSLKQGYEQYF
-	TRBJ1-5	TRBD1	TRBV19	TGTGCCAGTAGTATTGTAGGGGGCGAAAGTCAGCCCCAGCATTTT	CASSIVGGESQPQHF
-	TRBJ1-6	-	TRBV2	TGTGCCAGCAGTCGGACGGCCTATAATTCACCCCTCCACTTT	CASSRTAYNSPLHF
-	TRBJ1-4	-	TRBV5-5	TGTGCCAGCTTCCCAGGGGCAGGGACTAATGAAAAACTGTTTTTT	CASFPGAGTNEKLFF
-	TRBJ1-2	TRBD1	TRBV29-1	TGCAGCGTCTGGACAGGGGGGGGCTATGGCTACACCTTC	CSVWTGGGYGYTF
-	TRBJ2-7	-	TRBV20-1	TGCAGTGCGTCTGAAGGAGAGCAGTACTTC	CSASEGEQYF
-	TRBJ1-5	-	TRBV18	TGTGCCAGCTCACCCACGGGCGGGGGCGAAAATCAGCCCCAGCATTTT	CASSPTGGGENQPQHF
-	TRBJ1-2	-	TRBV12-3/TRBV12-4	TGTGCCAGCAGTTTACACAGCGGCTATGGCTACACCTTC	CASSLHSGYGYTF
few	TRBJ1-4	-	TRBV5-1	TGCGCCAGCAGCCCGGCGGCAGGGACGAATGAAAAACTGTTTTTT	CASSPAAGTNEKLFF